One and the same sample provided the 23 T cell receptor beta chains below, sequenced in a study of blood T cell repertoires in COVID-19. Profiling relied on immunoSEQ multiplex PCR, and the TCRdb table lists in-frame clones only, not all of them. The table includes under 400,000 clones, about 86% detected once. The sequenced sample consisted of PBMCs or T cells enriched from blood (not recorded which). The source of these receptors is a woman between 40 and 50 years old with acute COVID-19.

This clone was seen only once. The chain joins TRBV6-6 to TRBJ1-4; TRBD1 matches 9 bases. Germline CDR1 and CDR2: MNHNY and SVGAGI (reference sequence). The CDR3 runs to 15 residues. V was pared by 2 bases and J by 5 bases, with 3 bases of the junction left unmatched. In DNA form, the CDR3 reads TGTGCCAGCAGTTACGCCGGACAGGGGAATGAAAAACTGTTTTTT. The encoded protein is CASSYAGQGNEKLFF.

The rearrangement uses TRBV7-9 and TRBJ1-5; TRBD1 aligns across 7 bases. V trimming: 1 base; J trimming: 5 bases; junction bases outside the gene matches: 5. The CDR3 loop spans 15 amino acids. Germline V gives CDR1 SEHNR, CDR2 FQNEAQ (reference sequence). The CDR3 sequence: CASSLGQGWYQPQHF. The CDR3 DNA reads as TGTGCCAGCAGCTTAGGACAGGGTTGGTATCAGCCCCAGCATTTT.

V and J are TRBV7-9 and TRBJ1-5; 9 positions match TRBD1. This CDR3 comprises 19 residues. Germline-derived CDR1 and CDR2 are SEHNR and FQNEAQ (reference sequence). Unmatched junction bases numbered 13, after V lost 4 bases and J lost 0 bases. The CDR3 DNA reads TGTGCCAGCAGCTCCAAGGTCGGGACAGGGAATTATAGCAATCAGCCCCAGCATTTT. It codes for CASSSKVGTGNYSNQPQHF.

This clone was seen a few times. CDR3 sequence (DNA): TGTGCCAGCAGTGACTTATTCCTGACAGGCAACTATGGCTACACCTTC. Residues: CASSDLFLTGNYGYTF. The chain joins TRBV28 to TRBJ1-2; possibly TRBD1 for D (6 bases). V dropped 5 bases and J dropped 2 bases, with 18 bases sitting between them. CDR1 and CDR2 from the germline V gene are MDHEN and SYDVKM. The CDR3 sequence is 16 residues long.

This rearrangement joins TRBV28 to TRBJ2-7; 9 nucleotides match TRBD1. CDR1 and CDR2 from the germline V gene are MDHEN and SYDVKM. The CDR3 length is 14 residues. Trimming at V came to 5 bases and at J to 6 bases, leaving 8 bases not matched to a gene. The CDR3 DNA reads as TGTGCCAGCAGTAATTACAGGGGGCTCGCCGAGCAGTACTTC. Its translation is CASSNYRGLAEQYF.

The genes are TRBV9 and TRBJ1-4, with D tentatively TRBD1 (5 bases). V was clipped by 2 bases and J by 8 bases, with 13 bases between them. The CDR3 has 14 amino acids. Germline V CDR1 and CDR2: SGDLS, YYNGEE. The CDR3 nucleotides read TGTGCCAGCAGCGTCGGCACGGGGGAGGAAAAACTGTTTTTT. Protein: CASSVGTGEEKLFF.

This clone was seen a single time. The rearrangement links TRBV5-6 to TRBJ2-7; weak D call: TRBD1 (6 bases). Germline V lookup: CDR1 SGHDT, CDR2 YYEEEE. Trimming left V 0 bases short and J 2 bases short, with 18 bases between. CDR3 length: 17 amino acids. This CDR3 reads CASSLAGRTAITYEQYF. The DNA for the CDR3 is TGTGCCAGCAGCTTGGCCGGTCGGACAGCAATAACCTACGAGCAGTACTTC.

V usage is TRBV14 and J usage is TRBJ2-7, with 9 bases fitting TRBD1. The V gene end was trimmed by 0 bases and the J gene end by 3 bases; junction bases not matched to a gene: 6. The CDR3 consists of 16 residues. Germline CDR1 SGHDN, CDR2 FVKESK. The CDR3 DNA sequence: TGTGCCAGCAGCCAAGATAGGCGGGGACAGGGCTACGAGCAGTACTTC. Its translation is CASSQDRRGQGYEQYF. Looking up the rest from reference TRBV14 and TRBJ2-7 gives the full variable domain: EAGVTQFPSHSVIEKGQTVTLRCDPISGHDNLYWYRRVMGKEIKFLLHFVKESKQDESGMPNNRFLAERTGGTYSTLKVQPAELEDSGVYFCASSQDRRGQGYEQYFGPGTRLTVT.

V usage is TRBV28 and J usage is TRBJ2-7; D may be TRBD1 (5 bases). CDR3 length: 13 amino acids. The germline V and J ends were trimmed by 6 bases and 5 bases, with 14 bases remaining between them. Germline CDR1 and CDR2: MDHEN and SYDVKM. CDR3 residues: CASRGQGPHEQYF. Here the CDR3 DNA reads TGTGCCAGCAGGGGTCAGGGTCCCCACGAGCAGTACTTC.

The chain uses TRBV7-8 and TRBJ1-4, with a weak D call TRBD1 (6 bases). This CDR3 is 16 amino acids long. V gave up 0 bases and J gave up 3 bases, with 11 bases separating them. Germline V gives CDR1 SGHVS, CDR2 FQNEAQ. CDR3 coding DNA: TGTGCCAGCAGCTTAGCGCGCAGGGGATCTAATGAAAAACTGTTTTTT. Translation gives CASSLARRGSNEKLFF.

About this clone: A read error may produce the germline difference seen at one junction end. The chain is built from TRBV11-2 and TRBJ1-6; D is ambiguous. Looked up from germline, CDR1 is SGHAT and CDR2 is FQNNGV. The CDR3 is 14 amino acids. CDR3 protein: CASSLDQRVHLLFF. CDR3 nucleotide sequence: TGTGCCAGCAGCTTAGATCAGAGGGTCCACCTTTTGTTTTTT.

This chain joins TRBV19 and TRBJ1-4; D possibly corresponds to TRBD1 (5 bases). Per germline, CDR1 LNHDA and CDR2 SQIVND (reference sequence). Trimming shortened V by 2 bases and J by 7 bases, and 17 bases separated the two germline ends. This CDR3 contains 16 residues. The CDR3 nucleotides are TGTGCCAGTAGTATATCCGGGAGGGGAGGCCGTGAAAAACTGTTTTTT. It codes for CASSISGRGGREKLFF.

The rearrangement joins TRBV7-3 to TRBJ1-6, with 7 nucleotides matching TRBD1. Germline CDR1 SGHTA, CDR2 FQGTGA. The CDR3 loop spans 14 amino acids. Trimming at V came to 2 bases and at J to 11 bases, leaving 6 bases not matched to a gene. DNA of the CDR3: TGTGCCAGCAGCTTACAGGGGGGTAAGCCACCCCTCCACTTT. It is translated as CASSLQGGKPPLHF.

The rearrangement joins TRBV4-3 to TRBJ2-5; tentatively, D is TRBD2 (6 bases). Trimming pared 1 base from V and 2 bases from J, leaving 14 bases between. Germline V gene lookup returns CDR1 LGHNA and CDR2 YSLEER. This CDR3 spans 16 amino acids. The chain's CDR3 is CASSQGTKSGQETQYF. CDR3 nucleotide sequence: TGCGCCAGCAGCCAAGGGACAAAAAGCGGGCAAGAGACCCAGTACTTC.

The genes are TRBV2 and TRBJ1-2, with 10 bases lining up with TRBD1. V was pared by 11 bases and J by 5 bases, with 11 bases of the junction left unmatched. This CDR3 comprises 14 residues. Germline CDR1 SNHLY, CDR2 FYNNEI. The CDR3 nucleotides are TGTGCCCGCCGGGGGGGGGACAGGGGATATGGCTACACCTTC. Its translation: CARRGGDRGYGYTF.

The rearrangement uses TRBV29-1 and TRBJ1-1; TRBD1 agrees at 11 bases. This CDR3 spans 16 amino acids. Germline V CDR1 and CDR2: SQVTM, ANQGSEA. Trimming cost V 5 bases and J 0 bases; bases outside gene matches: 8. This CDR3 reads CSVFLLGQGVNTEAFF. As DNA, the CDR3 is TGCAGCGTTTTCCTTCTGGGACAGGGGGTGAACACTGAAGCTTTCTTT.

The CDR3 coding sequence is TGTGCCAGCAGTCCGGGAACGCGCGGGGAGACCCAGTACTTC. Its translation is CASSPGTRGETQYF. The genes are TRBV6-5 and TRBJ2-5; D is perhaps TRBD2 (5 bases). V gave up 5 bases and J gave up 5 bases, with 15 bases separating them. This CDR3 region has 14 residues. Germline V gene sequence: CDR1 MNHEY, CDR2 SVGAGI.

This clone is a singleton in its sample. The chain carries TRBV5-1 and TRBJ2-5, with 8 bases aligning to TRBD1. The V gene end was trimmed by 0 bases and the J gene end by 2 bases; junction bases not matched to a gene: 6. Germline CDR1 is SGHRS and CDR2 is YFSETQ. The CDR3 has 16 amino acids. The CDR3 region is CASSLGWTGQQETQYF. CDR3 coding DNA: TGCGCCAGCAGCTTGGGGTGGACAGGGCAGCAAGAGACCCAGTACTTC.

This clone occurred a few times. The chain joins TRBV5-1 to TRBJ1-1, with D hard to call. The CDR3 is 14 residues long. Trimming pared 0 bases from V and 4 bases from J, leaving 10 bases between. Germline CDR1 SGHRS, CDR2 YFSETQ. Written as DNA, the CDR3 is TGCGCCAGCAGCTTGGGGGTGGCGGGCACTGAAGCTTTCTTT. Translated: CASSLGVAGTEAFF.

V and J are TRBV10-3 and TRBJ2-7; D is ambiguous. Germline V lookup: CDR1 ENHRY, CDR2 SYGVKD. This CDR3 contains 14 residues. V dropped 5 bases and J dropped 2 bases, with 13 bases sitting between them. The CDR3 protein is CAISMEQLTYEQYF. The CDR3 coding sequence is TGTGCCATCAGTATGGAACAGTTGACCTACGAGCAGTACTTC.

The chain combines TRBV19 with TRBJ2-1, with 8 bases that match TRBD2. The CDR3 totals 16 residues. J was trimmed by 2 bases and V by 5 bases; bases with no gene match: 8. The germline V gene encodes CDR1 LNHDA and CDR2 SQIVND (reference sequence). CDR3 nucleotide sequence: TGTGCCAGTAGTCTCACTAGCGGACTAACCTACAATGAGCAGTTCTTC. Its translation: CASSLTSGLTYNEQFF.

The rearrangement joins TRBV15 to TRBJ1-1; 8 nucleotides match TRBD1. Germline loops: CDR1 LNHNV, CDR2 YYDKDF (reference sequence). V shed 5 bases, J shed 4 bases, and the junction held 15 bases outside the gene matches. This CDR3 comprises 17 residues. The CDR3 bases are TGTGCCACCAGCCCTCAGGGGGCTCTACCCTTGAGCACTGAAGCTTTCTTT. Encoded protein: CATSPQGALPLSTEAFF.

The V and J genes are TRBV6-6 and TRBJ1-3; TRBD1 might be the D (5 bases). The CDR3 consists of 15 residues. Germline V gene data show CDR1 as MNHNY and CDR2 as SVGAGI (reference sequence). Deletions cut 5 bases from V and 7 bases from J, with 18 bases between. The CDR3 reads CASSPDDSVGNTIYF. CDR3 nucleotide sequence: TGTGCCAGCAGTCCCGATGACAGTGTTGGCAACACCATATATTTT.